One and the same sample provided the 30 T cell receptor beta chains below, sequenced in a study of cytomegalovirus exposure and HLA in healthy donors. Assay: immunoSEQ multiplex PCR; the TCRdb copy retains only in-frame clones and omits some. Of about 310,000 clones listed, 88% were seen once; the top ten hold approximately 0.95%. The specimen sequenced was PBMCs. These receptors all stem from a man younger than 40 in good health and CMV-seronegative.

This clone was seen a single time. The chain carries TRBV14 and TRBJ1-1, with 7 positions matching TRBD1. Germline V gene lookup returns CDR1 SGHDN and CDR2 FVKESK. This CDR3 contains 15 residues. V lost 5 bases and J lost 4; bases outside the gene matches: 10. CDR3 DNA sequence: TGTGCCAGCAGCGGCGATAACAGGGGACCCACTGAAGCTTTCTTT. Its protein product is CASSGDNRGPTEAFF.

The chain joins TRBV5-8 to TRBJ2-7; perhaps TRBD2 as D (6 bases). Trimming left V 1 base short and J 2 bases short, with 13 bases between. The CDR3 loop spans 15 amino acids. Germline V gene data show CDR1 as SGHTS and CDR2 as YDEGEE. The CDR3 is CASSLRRDPAYEQYF. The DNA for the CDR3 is TGTGCCAGCAGCTTGAGGAGGGACCCCGCCTACGAGCAGTACTTC.

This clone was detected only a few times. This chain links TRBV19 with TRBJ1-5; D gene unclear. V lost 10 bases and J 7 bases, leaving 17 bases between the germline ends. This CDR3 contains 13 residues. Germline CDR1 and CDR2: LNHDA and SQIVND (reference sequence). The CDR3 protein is CAIGGRARQPQHF. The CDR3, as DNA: TGTGCCATTGGAGGGAGGGCACGACAGCCCCAGCATTTT. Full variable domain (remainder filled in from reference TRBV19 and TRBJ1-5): DGGITQSPKYLFRKEGQNVTLSCEQNLNHDAMYWYRQDPGQGLRLIYYSQIVNDFQKGDIAEGYSVSREKKESFPLTVTSAQKNPTAFYLCAIGGRARQPQHFGDGTRLSIL.

CDR3 sequence reads: CASSLRGASYGYTF. The CDR3 DNA reads TGTGCCAGCAGTTTGCGGGGGGCAAGCTATGGCTACACCTTC. The rearrangement uses TRBV27 and TRBJ1-2, with a tentative D call TRBD1 (6 bases). Per the germline V gene, CDR1 is MNHEY and CDR2 is SMNVEV (reference sequence). The CDR3 is 14 amino acids. V was shortened by 3 bases and J by 4 bases, with 12 bases between the two germline ends.

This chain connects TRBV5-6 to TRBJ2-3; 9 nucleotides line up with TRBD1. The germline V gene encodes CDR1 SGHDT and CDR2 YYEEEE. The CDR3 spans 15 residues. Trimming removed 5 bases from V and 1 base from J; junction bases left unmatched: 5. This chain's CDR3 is CASRTTGGGTDTQYF. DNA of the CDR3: TGTGCCAGCAGGACGACAGGGGGTGGCACAGATACGCAGTATTTT.

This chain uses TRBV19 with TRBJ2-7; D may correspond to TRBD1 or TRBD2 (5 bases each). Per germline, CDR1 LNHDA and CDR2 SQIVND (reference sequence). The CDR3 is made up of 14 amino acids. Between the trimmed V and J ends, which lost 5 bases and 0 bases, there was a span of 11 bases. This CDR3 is CASSLGESSYEQYF. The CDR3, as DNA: TGTGCCAGTAGTTTAGGGGAGAGCTCCTACGAGCAGTACTTC. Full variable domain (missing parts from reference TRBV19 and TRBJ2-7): DGGITQSPKYLFRKEGQNVTLSCEQNLNHDAMYWYRQDPGQGLRLIYYSQIVNDFQKGDIAEGYSVSREKKESFPLTVTSAQKNPTAFYLCASSLGESSYEQYFGPGTRLTVT.

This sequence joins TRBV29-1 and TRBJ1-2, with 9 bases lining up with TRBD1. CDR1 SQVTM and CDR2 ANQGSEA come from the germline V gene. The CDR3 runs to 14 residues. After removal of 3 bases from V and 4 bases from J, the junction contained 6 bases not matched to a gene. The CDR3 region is CSVDWDRDIYGYTF. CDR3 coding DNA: TGCAGCGTTGATTGGGACAGGGACATCTATGGCTACACCTTC.

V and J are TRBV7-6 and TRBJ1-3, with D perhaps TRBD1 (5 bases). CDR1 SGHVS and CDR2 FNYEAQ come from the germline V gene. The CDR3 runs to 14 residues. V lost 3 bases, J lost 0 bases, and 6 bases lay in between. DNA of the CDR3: TGTGCCAGCAGCTTTGACAGCTCTGGAAACACCATATATTTT. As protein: CASSFDSSGNTIYF.

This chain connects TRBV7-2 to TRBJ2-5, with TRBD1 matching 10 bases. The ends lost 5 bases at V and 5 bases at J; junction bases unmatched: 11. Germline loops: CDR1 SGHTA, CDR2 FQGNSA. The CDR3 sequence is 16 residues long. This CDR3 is CASSPGTGVSSETQYF. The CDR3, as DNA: TGTGCCAGCAGCCCCGGGACAGGGGTAAGCAGTGAGACCCAGTACTTC.

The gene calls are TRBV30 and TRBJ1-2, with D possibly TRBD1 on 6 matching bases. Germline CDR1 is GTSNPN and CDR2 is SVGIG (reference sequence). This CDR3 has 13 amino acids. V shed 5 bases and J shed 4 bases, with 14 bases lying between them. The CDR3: CAWGDRLGYGYTF. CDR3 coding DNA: TGTGCCTGGGGTGACAGGCTCGGCTATGGCTACACCTTC.

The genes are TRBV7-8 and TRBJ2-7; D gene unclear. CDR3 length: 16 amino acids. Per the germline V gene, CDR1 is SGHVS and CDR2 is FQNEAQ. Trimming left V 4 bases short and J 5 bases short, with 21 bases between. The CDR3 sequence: CASSSETQPYADEQYF. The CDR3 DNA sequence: TGTGCCAGCAGCTCCGAGACACAGCCGTATGCAGACGAGCAGTACTTC. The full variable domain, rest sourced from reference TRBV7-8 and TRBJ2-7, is GAGVSQSPRYKVAKRGQDVALRCDPISGHVSLFWYQQALGQGPEFLTYFQNEAQLDKSGLPSDRFFAERPEGSVSTLKIQRTQQEDSAVYLCASSSETQPYADEQYFGPGTRLTVT.

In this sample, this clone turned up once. The CDR3 nucleotides read TGTGCCACCAGCAGGAAGCGGGGGGGATACAATGAGCAGTTCTTC. It encodes CATSRKRGGYNEQFF. The chain employs TRBV15 and TRBJ2-1; 10 bases line up with TRBD2. This CDR3 comprises 15 residues. Germline lookup yields CDR1 LNHNV and CDR2 YYDKDF (reference sequence). V shed 3 bases, J shed 4 bases, and the junction held 3 bases outside the gene matches. Using reference TRBV15 and TRBJ2-1 for the parts outside the CDR3, the full variable domain is DAMVIQNPRYQVTQFGKPVTLSCSQTLNHNVMYWYQQKSSQAPKLLFHYYDKDFNNEADTPDNFQSRRPNTSFCFLDIRSPGLGDTAMYLCATSRKRGGYNEQFFGPGTRLTVL.

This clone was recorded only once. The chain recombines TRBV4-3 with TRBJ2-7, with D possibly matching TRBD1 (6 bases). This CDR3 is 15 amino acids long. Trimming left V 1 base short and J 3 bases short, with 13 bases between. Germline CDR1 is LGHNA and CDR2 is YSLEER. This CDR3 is CASSQGTGTNYEQYF. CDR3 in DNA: TGCGCCAGCAGCCAAGGAACCGGGACAAACTACGAGCAGTACTTC.

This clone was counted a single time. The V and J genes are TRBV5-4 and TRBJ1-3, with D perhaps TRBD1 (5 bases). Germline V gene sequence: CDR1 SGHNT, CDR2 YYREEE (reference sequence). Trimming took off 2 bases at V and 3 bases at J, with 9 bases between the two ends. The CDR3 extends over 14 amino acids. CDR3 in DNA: TGTGCCAGCAGCTTACGGGGGGGTGGAAACACCATATATTTT. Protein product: CASSLRGGGNTIYF. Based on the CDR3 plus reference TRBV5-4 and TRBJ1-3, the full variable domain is ETGVTQSPTHLIKTRGQQVTLRCSSQSGHNTVSWYQQALGQGPQFIFQYYREEENGRGNFPPRFSGLQFPNYSSELNVNALELDDSALYLCASSLRGGGNTIYFGEGSWLTVV.

In DNA, the CDR3 is TGTGCCAGCAGCGTGACCGGGATAGATCACACCGGGGAGCTGTTTTTT. Encoded protein: CASSVTGIDHTGELFF. The chain has TRBV2 and TRBJ2-2; D might be TRBD2 (5 bases). The CDR3 runs to 16 residues. Trimming took off 6 bases at V and 3 bases at J, with 17 bases between the two ends. Germline-derived CDR1 and CDR2 are SNHLY and FYNNEI.

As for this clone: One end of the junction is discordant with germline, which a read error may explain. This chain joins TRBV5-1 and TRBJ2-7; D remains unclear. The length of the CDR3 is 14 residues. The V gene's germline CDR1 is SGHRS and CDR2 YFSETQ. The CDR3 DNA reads TGCGCCAGCAGCTTGTTCGTGGGCTCCGACGAGCAGTACTTC. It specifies CASSLFVGSDEQYF.

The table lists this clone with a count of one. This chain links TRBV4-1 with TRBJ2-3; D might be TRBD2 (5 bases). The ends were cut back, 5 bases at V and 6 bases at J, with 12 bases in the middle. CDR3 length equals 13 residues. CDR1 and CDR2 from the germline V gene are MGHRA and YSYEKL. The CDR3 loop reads CASSTTGTDTQYF. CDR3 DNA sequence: TGCGCCAGCAGCACCACGGGAACCGATACGCAGTATTTT.

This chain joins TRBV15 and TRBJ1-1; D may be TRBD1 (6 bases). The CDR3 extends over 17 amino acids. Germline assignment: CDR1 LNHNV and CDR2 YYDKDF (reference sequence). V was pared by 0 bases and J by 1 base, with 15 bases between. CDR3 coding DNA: TGTGCCACCAGCAGAGACTCGACAGGATTGAAGAACACTGAAGCTTTCTTT. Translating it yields CATSRDSTGLKNTEAFF. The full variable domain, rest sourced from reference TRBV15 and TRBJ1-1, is DAMVIQNPRYQVTQFGKPVTLSCSQTLNHNVMYWYQQKSSQAPKLLFHYYDKDFNNEADTPDNFQSRRPNTSFCFLDIRSPGLGDTAMYLCATSRDSTGLKNTEAFFGQGTRLTVV.

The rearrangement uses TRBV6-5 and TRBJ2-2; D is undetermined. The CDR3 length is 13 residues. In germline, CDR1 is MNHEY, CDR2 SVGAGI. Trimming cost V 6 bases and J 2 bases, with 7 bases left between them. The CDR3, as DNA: TGTGCCAGCAGCACAGTCAACACCGGGGAGCTGTTTTTT. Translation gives CASSTVNTGELFF.

CDR3 loop: CASSFRGQGNQPQHF. The CDR3 DNA reads as TGTGCCAGCTCATTCAGGGGGCAGGGCAATCAGCCCCAGCATTTT. The gene calls are TRBV18 and TRBJ1-5, with 8 bases matching TRBD1. CDR3 length: 15 amino acids. Germline loops: CDR1 KGHSH, CDR2 LQKENI. V was clipped by 5 bases and J by 2 bases; unmatched bases: 5.

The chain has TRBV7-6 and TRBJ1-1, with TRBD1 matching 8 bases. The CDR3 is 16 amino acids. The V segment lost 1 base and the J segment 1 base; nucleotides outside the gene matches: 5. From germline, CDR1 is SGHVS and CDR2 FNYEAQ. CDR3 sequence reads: CASSLDDTGGNTEAFF. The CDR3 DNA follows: TGTGCCAGCAGCTTAGATGATACAGGGGGGAACACTGAAGCTTTCTTT.

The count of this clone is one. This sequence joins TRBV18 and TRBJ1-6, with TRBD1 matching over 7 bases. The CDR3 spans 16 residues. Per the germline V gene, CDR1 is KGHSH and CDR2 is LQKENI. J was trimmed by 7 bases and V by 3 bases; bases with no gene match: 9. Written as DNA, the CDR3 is TGTGCCAGCTCACCGGAAAGACAGGGCCGCAATTCACCCCTCCACTTT. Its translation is CASSPERQGRNSPLHF.

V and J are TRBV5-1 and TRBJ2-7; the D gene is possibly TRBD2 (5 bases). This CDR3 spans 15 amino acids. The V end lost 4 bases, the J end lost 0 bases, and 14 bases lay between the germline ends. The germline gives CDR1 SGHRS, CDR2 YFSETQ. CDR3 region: CASSEQPGSSYEQYF. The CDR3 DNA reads TGCGCCAGCAGCGAGCAACCGGGAAGCTCCTACGAGCAGTACTTC.

CDR3 loop: CASSISPGGGVYNEQFF. Here the CDR3 DNA reads TGTGCCAGTAGTATATCCCCTGGCGGGGGGGTCTACAATGAGCAGTTCTTC. The chain carries TRBV19 and TRBJ2-1; TRBD2 matches at 9 bases. Germline CDR1 LNHDA, CDR2 SQIVND (reference sequence). V dropped 2 bases and J dropped 3; count of bases not matched to a gene: 8. The CDR3 runs to 17 residues.

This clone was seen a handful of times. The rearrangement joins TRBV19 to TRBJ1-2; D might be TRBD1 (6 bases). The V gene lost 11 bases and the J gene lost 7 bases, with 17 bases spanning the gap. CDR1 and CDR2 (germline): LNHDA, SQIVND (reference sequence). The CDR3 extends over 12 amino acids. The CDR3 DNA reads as TGTGCCTCCGCAGGGGATCCTAGTGGCTACACCTTC. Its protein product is CASAGDPSGYTF.

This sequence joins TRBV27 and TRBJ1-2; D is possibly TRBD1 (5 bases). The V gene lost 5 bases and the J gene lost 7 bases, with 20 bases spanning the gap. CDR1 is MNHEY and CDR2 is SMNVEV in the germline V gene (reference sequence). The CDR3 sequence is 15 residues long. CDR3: CASSPWGASPRGYTF. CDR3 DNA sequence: TGTGCCAGCAGTCCCTGGGGCGCCAGTCCGCGTGGCTACACCTTC.

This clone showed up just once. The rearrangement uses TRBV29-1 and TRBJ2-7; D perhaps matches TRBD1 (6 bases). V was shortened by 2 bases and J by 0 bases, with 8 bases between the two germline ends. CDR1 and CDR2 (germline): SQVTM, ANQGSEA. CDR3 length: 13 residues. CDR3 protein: CSVERDTSYEQYF. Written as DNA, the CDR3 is TGCAGCGTTGAAAGGGACACCTCCTACGAGCAGTACTTC.

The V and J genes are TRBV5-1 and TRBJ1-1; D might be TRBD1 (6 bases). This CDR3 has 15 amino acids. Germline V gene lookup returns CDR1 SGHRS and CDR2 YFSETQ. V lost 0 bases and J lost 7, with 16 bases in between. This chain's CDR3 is CASSLEGRQGIEAFF. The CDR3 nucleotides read TGCGCCAGCAGCTTGGAAGGGCGTCAGGGGATTGAAGCTTTCTTT. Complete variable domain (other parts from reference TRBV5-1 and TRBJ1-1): KAGVTQTPRYLIKTRGQQVTLSCSPISGHRSVSWYQQTPGQGLQFLFEYFSETQRNKGNFPGRFSGRQFSNSRSEMNVSTLELGDSALYLCASSLEGRQGIEAFFGQGTRLTVV.

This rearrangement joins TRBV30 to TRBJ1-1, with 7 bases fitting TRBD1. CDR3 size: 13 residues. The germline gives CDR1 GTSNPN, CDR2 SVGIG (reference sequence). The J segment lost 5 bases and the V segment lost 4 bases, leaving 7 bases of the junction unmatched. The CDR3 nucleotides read TGTGCCTGGACACCGGACAGGTTGACTGAAGCTTTCTTT. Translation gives CAWTPDRLTEAFF. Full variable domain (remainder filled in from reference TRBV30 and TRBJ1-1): SQTIHQWPATLVQPVGSPLSLECTVEGTSNPNLYWYRQAAGRGLQLLFYSVGIGQISSEVPQNLSASRPQDRQFILSSKKLLLSDSGFYLCAWTPDRLTEAFFGQGTRLTVV.

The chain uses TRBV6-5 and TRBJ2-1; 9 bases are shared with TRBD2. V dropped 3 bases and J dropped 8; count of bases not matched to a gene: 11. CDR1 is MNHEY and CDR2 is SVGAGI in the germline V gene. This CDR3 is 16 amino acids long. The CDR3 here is CASSYGGGAGEDEQFF. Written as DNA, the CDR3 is TGTGCCAGCAGTTATGGCGGGGGGGCCGGGGAGGATGAGCAGTTCTTC.